Below are 4 T cell receptor beta chains sequenced from a single sample in a study of beta chain features in type 1 diabetes. Study-level points and caveats: Shorter TCRB CDR3s, moderately but significantly so, were found in Type 1 diabetes patients in all four CD4+ subsets.

These TCRs are of unknown antigen specificity. What was sequenced were expressed TCRB transcripts, since all of the isolated RNA had been reverse transcribed. The data were produced by immunoSEQ multiplex PCR, yet TCRdb's version contains in-frame clones alone and is incomplete. The table shows a few hundred thousand clones, with more than 11% occurring only once. Material: naive CD4+ T cells from blood. Receptor source: a man aged 25 to 45 with type 1 diabetes.

The chain carries TRBV6-1 and TRBJ1-1; D is ambiguous. Deletions cut 4 bases from V and 1 base from J, with 7 bases between. Germline values: CDR1 MNHNS, CDR2 SASEGT. The CDR3 has 13 amino acids. CDR3 sequence (DNA): TGTGCCAGCAGTGCCAGTGGGAACACTGAAGCTTTCTTT. Amino acid sequence: CASSASGNTEAFF.

A few counts support this clone. This rearrangement joins TRBV7-9 to TRBJ2-7; 9 nucleotides align to TRBD1. Per germline, CDR1 SEHNR and CDR2 FQNEAQ (reference sequence). J lost 5 bases, V lost 1 base, and 6 bases had no gene match. This CDR3 has 15 residues. The CDR3 is CASSLGGTGYHEQYF. The DNA for the CDR3 is TGTGCCAGCAGCTTAGGGGGGACAGGGTACCACGAGCAGTACTTC. Combining the CDR3 with reference TRBV7-9 and TRBJ2-7 gives the whole variable domain DTGVSQNPRHKITKRGQNVTFRCDPISEHNRLYWYRQTLGQGPEFLTYFQNEAQLEKSRLLSDRFSAERPKGSFSTLEIQRTEQGDSAMYLCASSLGGTGYHEQYFGPGTRLTVT.

The chain carries TRBV25-1 and TRBJ2-3; 9 bases are shared with TRBD1. The J segment lost 4 bases and the V segment lost 8 bases, leaving 7 bases of the junction unmatched. Germline-derived CDR1 and CDR2 are MGHDK and SYGVNS. This CDR3 region has 14 residues. The CDR3 loop is CASGGQGEADTQYF. The CDR3 nucleotides read TGTGCCAGCGGGGGACAGGGAGAGGCAGATACGCAGTATTTT.

The V call is TRBV28, the J call TRBJ1-1; a possible D gene is TRBD1 (6 bases). Germline-derived CDR1 and CDR2 are MDHEN and SYDVKM. This CDR3 has 13 residues. Trimming pared 6 bases from V and 2 bases from J, leaving 10 bases between. The CDR3 protein is CASRPTGNTEAFF. For the CDR3, the DNA is TGTGCCAGCAGGCCGACAGGTAACACTGAAGCTTTCTTT. Variable domain in full (rest from reference TRBV28 and TRBJ1-1): DVKVTQSSRYLVKRTGEKVFLECVQDMDHENMFWYRQDPGLGLRLIYFSYDVKMKEKGDIPEGYSVSREKKERFSLILESASTNQTSMYLCASRPTGNTEAFFGQGTRLTVV.